One and the same sample provided the 7 T cell receptor beta chains below, sequenced in a study of blood T cells in healthy people across ages. The use of a sample-barcoded 5' primer and a J-beta primer mix characterized a second PCR of roughly 6 to 11 cycles. TCRdb processed the 5' RACE reads anew with MiXCR; each CDR3 protein has one entry. The profile covers more than 750,000 distinct CDR3 sequences, with 25% to 35% appearing a single time and about 10% taken by the ten largest. These data were likewise used in another study, on T cells of mothers and their children.

Specimen: blood. Receptors were obtained from a woman between 40 and 55 years old in good health.

J is TRBJ2-5 and V is TRBV19; a weak D match, TRBD1 (6 bases). V shed 4 bases and J shed 1 base, with 16 bases lying between them. CDR3 size: 16 residues. CDR1 LNHDA and CDR2 SQIVND come from the germline V gene (reference sequence). In nucleotides, the CDR3 is TGTGCCAGTAGTAAGCCCCGTTTAGGGGGCCAAGAGACCCAGTACTTC. Encoded protein: CASSKPRLGGQETQYF.

This clonotype was counted a few times. This chain joins TRBV20-1 and TRBJ2-7; TRBD2 matches 9 bases. The length of the CDR3 is 12 residues. The V and J ends lost 6 bases and 10 bases, in that order; junction bases with no gene match: 10. Germline V gene sequence: CDR1 DFQATT, CDR2 SNEGSKA (reference sequence). CDR3 in DNA: TGCAGTGCCCCTCCCCGACTAGCGGAACAGTACTTC. Translating it yields CSAPPRLAEQYF.

The sample holds many counts of this clonotype. V and J are TRBV6-5 and TRBJ2-1; 11 nucleotides align to TRBD1. Germline CDR1 and CDR2: MNHEY and SVGAGI. Trimming took 4 bases from V and 5 from J; bases not matched to a gene: 4. CDR3 size: 15 residues. CDR3: CASSFGQGAHNEQFF. DNA of the CDR3: TGTGCCAGCAGTTTTGGACAGGGGGCTCACAATGAGCAGTTCTTC.

This clonotype showed up just a few times. The chain carries TRBV6-2 or TRBV6-3 and TRBJ2-5; no clear D. V lost 2 bases and J 1 base, leaving 8 bases between the germline ends. The CDR3 consists of 14 residues. Germline V gives CDR1 MNHEY, CDR2 SVGEGT. This chain's CDR3 is CASSYVEGQETQYF. CDR3 coding DNA: TGTGCCAGCAGTTACGTGGAAGGCCAAGAGACCCAGTACTTC.

This clonotype was seen only a few times. The V gene is TRBV7-9, the J gene TRBJ1-5; 9 nucleotides match TRBD1. The V gene's germline CDR1 is SEHNR and CDR2 FQNEAQ (reference sequence). The V gene end was trimmed by 4 bases and the J gene end by 1 base; junction bases not matched to a gene: 8. This CDR3 is built from 17 residues. CDR3 bases: TGTGCCAGCAGCTCCGGACAGGGGAAGGGGAGCAATCAGCCCCAGCATTTT. Its translation: CASSSGQGKGSNQPQHF. Full variable domain (missing parts from reference TRBV7-9 and TRBJ1-5): DTGVSQNPRHKITKRGQNVTFRCDPISEHNRLYWYRQTLGQGPEFLTYFQNEAQLEKSRLLSDRFSAERPKGSFSTLEIQRTEQGDSAMYLCASSSGQGKGSNQPQHFGDGTRLSIL.

V and J are TRBV20-1 and TRBJ2-3, with 8 bases that match TRBD2. The CDR3 spans 14 residues. CDR1 is DFQATT and CDR2 is SNEGSKA in the germline V gene (reference sequence). V gave up 8 bases and J gave up 0 bases; unmatched junction bases: 7. The CDR3 coding sequence is TGCAGTCCTATGACTAGCGACAGCACAGATACGCAGTATTTT. It codes for CSPMTSDSTDTQYF.

This chain uses TRBV7-2 with TRBJ2-2; D ambiguous. V was trimmed by 1 base and J by 4 bases, leaving 7 bases between them. CDR1 SGHTA and CDR2 FQGNSA come from the germline V gene. The CDR3 totals 14 residues. The CDR3 spells CASSLDFATGELFF. The CDR3 DNA sequence: TGTGCCAGCAGCTTAGACTTTGCCACCGGGGAGCTGTTTTTT.